A single sample gave rise to the 25 T cell receptor beta chains below, sequenced in a study of PD-1 blockade in classical Hodgkin lymphoma (dated by TCRdb to 2018 to 2021). What this sample's time point label stands for: newly diagnosed, previously untreated cHL patient sample. A Miltenyi CD4+ T cell isolation kit was used for magnetic negative selection to purify CD4+ T cells from thawed PBMCs. The library was prepared using the immunoSEQ multiplex PCR assay. TCRdb stores this immuneACCESS table with in-frame sequences only. Part of the clones is absent; in the studies checked, under half of the shortfall reflects unresolved V genes, and no reason is known for the rest. The sample includes approximately 23,000 clones, with 90% to 95% observed a single time. The ten largest clonotypes hold roughly 0.38% of the sample. Sequenced material: CD4+ T cells from blood. The source of these receptors is a human donor with classical Hodgkin lymphoma.

The rearrangement links TRBV28 to TRBJ1-2; no clear D gene. The germline V and J ends were trimmed by 6 bases and 2 bases, with 7 bases remaining between them. Germline V gives CDR1 MDHEN, CDR2 SYDVKM. This CDR3 spans 12 amino acids. This CDR3 is CASRTPNYGYTF. CDR3 in DNA: TGTGCCAGCAGAACACCGAACTATGGCTACACCTTC.

The chain links TRBV18 to TRBJ2-5, with D unresolved. CDR1 is KGHSH, CDR2 LQKENI, per germline. The germline V and J ends were trimmed by 4 bases and 2 bases, with 14 bases remaining between them. The CDR3 sequence is 15 residues long. CDR3 coding DNA: TGTGCCAGCTCACTACTGATGGGTGGGCAAGAGACCCAGTACTTC. Amino acid sequence: CASSLLMGGQETQYF.

The chain couples TRBV5-1 to TRBJ2-1; D is tentatively TRBD1 or TRBD2 (6 bases each). Per germline, CDR1 SGHRS and CDR2 YFSETQ. Trimming stripped 0 bases from V and 6 bases from J, with 16 bases between. The CDR3 length is 16 residues. The CDR3 reads CASSLGPWGATNEQFF. As DNA, the CDR3 is TGCGCCAGCAGCTTGGGCCCATGGGGGGCGACCAATGAGCAGTTCTTC.

This chain uses TRBV7-2 with TRBJ2-3; D is perhaps TRBD2 (6 bases). The length of the CDR3 is 16 residues. Germline CDR1 reads SGHTA; CDR2 reads FQGNSA. Trimming removed 0 bases at V and 2 bases at J, with 12 bases between. The CDR3 loop is CASSLAERANTDTQYF. CDR3 nucleotides: TGTGCCAGCAGCTTAGCCGAGCGGGCGAACACAGATACGCAGTATTTT.

This rearrangement joins TRBV5-1 to TRBJ2-5; 7 nucleotides line up with TRBD2. J gave up 5 bases and V 7 bases, and 2 bases lay outside the gene matches. The CDR3 covers 11 residues. CDR1 and CDR2 from the germline V gene are SGHRS and YFSETQ. Here the CDR3 reads CASGLGETQYF. CDR3 bases: TGCGCCAGCGGACTAGGGGAGACCCAGTACTTC. Full variable domain (missing parts from reference TRBV5-1 and TRBJ2-5): KAGVTQTPRYLIKTRGQQVTLSCSPISGHRSVSWYQQTPGQGLQFLFEYFSETQRNKGNFPGRFSGRQFSNSRSEMNVSTLELGDSALYLCASGLGETQYFGPGTRLLVL.

The chain joins TRBV27 to TRBJ2-3; TRBD2 might be the D (7 bases). Germline assignment: CDR1 MNHEY and CDR2 SMNVEV (reference sequence). Trimming removed 2 bases from V and 5 bases from J, with 14 bases in between. The CDR3 contains 15 residues. The CDR3 sequence is CASSLSGRGGDTQYF. For the CDR3, the DNA is TGTGCCAGCAGTTTAAGTGGGAGGGGGGGAGATACGCAGTATTTT.

This chain uses TRBV7-8 with TRBJ2-7; weak D call: TRBD1 (8 bases). Trimming removed 3 bases from V and 5 bases from J, with 23 bases in between. This CDR3 has 17 amino acids. The germline V gene encodes CDR1 SGHVS and CDR2 FQNEAQ. CDR3 region: CASSFRVGGDRTHEQYF. The CDR3 DNA sequence: TGTGCCAGCAGCTTCCGCGTTGGGGGGGACAGGACCCACGAGCAGTACTTC.

This clone was detected once. The chain links TRBV4-1 to TRBJ1-1; D gene ambiguous. Trimming pared 1 base from V and 0 bases from J, leaving 9 bases between. Germline CDR1 MGHRA, CDR2 YSYEKL. The CDR3 covers 15 residues. Here the CDR3 reads CASSQVPGVNTEAFF. Written as DNA, the CDR3 is TGCGCCAGCAGCCAAGTCCCCGGGGTGAACACTGAAGCTTTCTTT.

The chain carries TRBV7-6 and TRBJ2-1, with 7 bases aligning to TRBD2. CDR3 size: 16 residues. Germline CDR1 SGHVS, CDR2 FNYEAQ. The junction had 8 bases not matched to a gene; V was cut back by 6 bases and J by 0 bases. The CDR3 coding sequence is TGTGCCAGCAGTGCAGGACGCGGGAGCTCCTACAATGAGCAGTTCTTC. Translation gives CASSAGRGSSYNEQFF. Combining the CDR3 with reference TRBV7-6 and TRBJ2-1 gives the whole variable domain GAGVSQSPRYKVTKRGQDVALRCDPISGHVSLYWYRQALGQGPEFLTYFNYEAQQDKSGLPNDRFSAERPEGSISTLTIQRTEQRDSAMYRCASSAGRGSSYNEQFFGPGTRLTVL.

This clone was observed once. The rearrangement links TRBV19 to TRBJ1-5, with a weak D call TRBD1 (5 bases). The CDR3 covers 14 residues. Trimming took off 3 bases at V and 3 bases at J, with 9 bases between the two ends. Germline V gives CDR1 LNHDA, CDR2 SQIVND (reference sequence). The CDR3, as DNA: TGTGCCAGTAGTATTTGGGACCCCAATCAGCCCCAGCATTTT. This codes for CASSIWDPNQPQHF.

V is TRBV5-1 and J is TRBJ1-1, with D possibly matching TRBD1 (5 bases). V shed 3 bases and J shed 3 bases, with 18 bases lying between them. The CDR3 runs to 16 residues. Per the germline V gene, CDR1 is SGHRS and CDR2 is YFSETQ. CDR3 nucleotides: TGCGCCAGCAGCTGGTTTTCAGGGAAGTCGTACACTGAAGCTTTCTTT. It codes for CASSWFSGKSYTEAFF.

The chain recombines TRBV5-4 with TRBJ2-3; D not resolved. Germline V lookup: CDR1 SGHNT, CDR2 YYREEE (reference sequence). V lost 0 bases and J lost 2, with 4 bases in between. This CDR3 has 13 amino acids. CDR3 in amino acids: CASSLVFTDTQYF. The DNA for the CDR3 is TGTGCCAGCAGCTTGGTATTCACAGATACGCAGTATTTT.

V and J are TRBV27 and TRBJ2-5; D unresolved. Germline V CDR1 and CDR2: MNHEY, SMNVEV (reference sequence). The CDR3 totals 11 residues. V lost 10 bases, J lost 4 bases, and 10 bases lay in between. DNA for the CDR3: TGTGCCACCTGGTTGGGAGAGACCCAGTACTTC. Translation: CATWLGETQYF.

A note on this clone: One end of the junction is discordant with germline, which a read error may explain. CDR3 in amino acids: CSARTELWLAF. In nucleotides, the CDR3 is TGCAGTGCTAGGACAGAACTATGGCTCGCCTTC. The J gene is TRBJ1-2, the V gene TRBV20-1, with D perhaps matching TRBD1 (5 bases). The germline V gene encodes CDR1 DFQATT and CDR2 SNEGSKA (reference sequence). The CDR3 length is 11 residues.

This clone was recorded once. The chain combines TRBV19 with TRBJ2-7, with TRBD2 matching over 7 bases. CDR1 LNHDA and CDR2 SQIVND come from the germline V gene (reference sequence). The CDR3 contains 14 residues. V trimming: 5 bases; J trimming: 0 bases; junction bases outside the gene matches: 4. This CDR3 is CASSSIAGSYEQYF. CDR3 in DNA: TGTGCCAGTAGTTCCATAGCGGGCTCCTACGAGCAGTACTTC.

V gene TRBV29-1 combines with J gene TRBJ2-3; the D gene is possibly TRBD1 (5 bases). In germline, CDR1 is SQVTM, CDR2 ANQGSEA. The CDR3 covers 14 residues. The CDR3 protein is CTILPVGLTDTQYF. In nucleotides, the CDR3 is TGCACCATTCTACCGGTGGGGCTCACAGATACGCAGTATTTT.

This chain connects TRBV7-8 to TRBJ2-1; D unresolved. The CDR3 totals 14 residues. V lost 0 bases and J 5 bases, leaving 8 bases between the germline ends. Germline V gene lookup returns CDR1 SGHVS and CDR2 FQNEAQ. The CDR3 coding sequence is TGTGCCAGCAGCTTAGCCTTGTTAAACAATGAGCAGTTCTTC. Its protein product is CASSLALLNNEQFF.

The rearrangement links TRBV14 to TRBJ1-1; D uncertain. Germline CDR1 SGHDN, CDR2 FVKESK. This CDR3 is 13 amino acids long. Trimming removed 4 bases at V and 3 bases at J, with 9 bases between. CDR3 protein: CASSPRIHTEAFF. CDR3 in DNA: TGTGCCAGCAGCCCTCGGATTCACACTGAAGCTTTCTTT.

This clone appeared once. The rearrangement uses TRBV15 and TRBJ2-3, with D perhaps matching TRBD2 (7 bases). The germline V gene has CDR1 LNHNV and CDR2 YYDKDF (reference sequence). Trimming cost V 2 bases and J 2 bases, with 20 bases left between them. The length of the CDR3 is 18 residues. The CDR3, as DNA: TGTGCCACCAGCAGAAACGGGGGGCCCGCTGGGACCACAGATACGCAGTATTTT. Encoded protein: CATSRNGGPAGTTDTQYF.

The rearrangement uses TRBV7-2 and TRBJ1-5; D is unresolved. V shed 1 base and J shed 6 bases, with 4 bases lying between them. Germline assignment: CDR1 SGHTA and CDR2 FQGNSA. CDR3 length: 12 residues. CDR3 sequence (DNA): TGTGCCAGCAGCTTAGGAGCTCAGCCCCAGCATTTT. This gives the protein CASSLGAQPQHF.

V usage is TRBV6-6 and J usage is TRBJ1-1; 8 nucleotides align to TRBD1. This CDR3 contains 14 residues. With 6 bases clipped from V and 1 base from J, the junction kept 4 bases outside the gene matches. Germline assignment: CDR1 MNHNY and CDR2 SVGAGI (reference sequence). The CDR3 DNA reads TGTGCCAGCAGCTTGGACAGGGCGAACACTGAAGCTTTCTTT. Encoded protein: CASSLDRANTEAFF.

Here the CDR3 reads CASSLGGWLEKDQPQHF. The CDR3 DNA reads TGTGCCAGCAGCTTAGGAGGTTGGTTAGAGAAGGATCAGCCCCAGCATTTT. The rearrangement links TRBV7-4 to TRBJ1-5, with D unresolved. The V and J ends lost 1 base and 5 bases respectively, with 18 bases between them. Germline assignment: CDR1 SGHVT and CDR2 SQSDAQ. The CDR3 consists of 17 residues. Supplemented by reference TRBV7-4 and TRBJ1-5, the full variable domain reads GAGVSQSPRYKVAKRGRDVALRCDSISGHVTLYWYRQTLGQGSEVLTYSQSDAQRDKSGRPSGRFSAERPERSVSTLKIQRTEQGDSAVYLCASSLGGWLEKDQPQHFGDGTRLSIL.

In this sample, this clone turned up once. This rearrangement joins TRBV29-1 to TRBJ2-2; D call uncertain. CDR3 size: 13 residues. V lost 5 bases, J lost 1 base, and 8 bases lay in between. Per the germline V gene, CDR1 is SQVTM and CDR2 is ANQGSEA. The CDR3: CSVPSLNTGELFF. CDR3 sequence (DNA): TGCAGCGTTCCGTCCCTGAACACCGGGGAGCTGTTTTTT.

The J gene is TRBJ2-7, the V gene TRBV5-1; D is possibly TRBD1 or TRBD2 (7 bases each). The germline V gene encodes CDR1 SGHRS and CDR2 YFSETQ. V lost 7 bases and J 4 bases, leaving 18 bases between the germline ends. The CDR3 loop spans 14 amino acids. The chain's CDR3 is CASGEGATTYEQYF. CDR3 bases: TGCGCCAGCGGGGAGGGGGCGACTACATACGAGCAGTACTTC.

The chain uses TRBV5-1 and TRBJ2-5; D is uncertain. Per germline, CDR1 SGHRS and CDR2 YFSETQ. V lost 6 bases to trimming and J lost 4 bases, with 4 bases between them. This CDR3 has 10 amino acids. The DNA for the CDR3 is TGCGCCAGCACCGGAGAGACCCAGTACTTC. This gives the protein CASTGETQYF.